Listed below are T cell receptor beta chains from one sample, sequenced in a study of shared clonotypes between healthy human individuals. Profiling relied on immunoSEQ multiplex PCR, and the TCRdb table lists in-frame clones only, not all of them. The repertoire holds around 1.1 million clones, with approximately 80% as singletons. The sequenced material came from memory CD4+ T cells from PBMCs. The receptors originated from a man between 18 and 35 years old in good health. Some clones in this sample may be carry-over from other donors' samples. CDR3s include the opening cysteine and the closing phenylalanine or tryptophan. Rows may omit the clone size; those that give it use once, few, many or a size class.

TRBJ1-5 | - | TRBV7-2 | CASSLGRQQPQHF
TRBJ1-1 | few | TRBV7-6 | CASSPEQGRTEAFF
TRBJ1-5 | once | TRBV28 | CASMRRTGHSQPQHF
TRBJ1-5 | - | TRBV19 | CASSEGGRGSNQPQHF
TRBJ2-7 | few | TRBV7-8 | CASSSIEPGHWGYEQYF
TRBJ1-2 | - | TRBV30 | CAWTKGNYGYTF
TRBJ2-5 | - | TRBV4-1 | CASSQLGETQYF
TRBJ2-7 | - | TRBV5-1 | CASSSSGGPYEQYF
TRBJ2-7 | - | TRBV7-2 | CASSYRPASGNEQYF
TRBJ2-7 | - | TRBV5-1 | CASSLGWTGGDAYEQYF
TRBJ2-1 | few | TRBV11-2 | CASSLFRGLVGEQFF
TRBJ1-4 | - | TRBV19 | CASTGTGGREKLFF
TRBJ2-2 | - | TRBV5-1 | CASLRDGELFF
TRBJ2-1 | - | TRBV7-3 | CASSSWGSSSYNEQFF
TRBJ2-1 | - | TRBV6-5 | CASRTGPSGHNEQFF
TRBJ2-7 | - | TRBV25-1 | CANYGWADNSYEQYF
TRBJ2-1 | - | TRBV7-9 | CATPRGHNEQFF
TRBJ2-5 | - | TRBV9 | CASSVAPLRGETQYF
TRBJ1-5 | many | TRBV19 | CASSKQGVRNQPQHF
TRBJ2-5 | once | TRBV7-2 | CASSHPYGMETQYF
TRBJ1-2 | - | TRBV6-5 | CASIKGGGSGYTF
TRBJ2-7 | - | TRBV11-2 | CASSPIGRTSSYEQYF
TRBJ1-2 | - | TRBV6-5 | CASSHRTGGGYTF
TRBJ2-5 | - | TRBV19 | CASRRSAGQGSQESKTQYF
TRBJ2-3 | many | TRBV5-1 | CASSPLRDFDTDTQYF
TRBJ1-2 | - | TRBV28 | CASSPTWGYTF
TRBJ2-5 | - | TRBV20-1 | CSAQYEETQYF
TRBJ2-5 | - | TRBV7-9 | CASSLGVRQQETQYF
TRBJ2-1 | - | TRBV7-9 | CASSLGLAPNEQFF
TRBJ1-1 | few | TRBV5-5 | CASSPLRGMGTEAFF
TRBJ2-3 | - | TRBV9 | CASSVFSRGRDTQYF
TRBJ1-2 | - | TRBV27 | CASSLRGPGHMDYGYTF
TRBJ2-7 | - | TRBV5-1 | CASSRPTGSSNRPGIYYYEQYF
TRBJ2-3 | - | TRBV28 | CASSLQGSGTDTQYF
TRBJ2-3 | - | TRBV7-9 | CASSSQGGFGTQYF
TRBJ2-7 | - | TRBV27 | CASSLRWAGTYEQYF
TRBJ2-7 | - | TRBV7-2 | CASSAQGGTYEQYF
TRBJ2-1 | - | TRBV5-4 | CASSLVLAPGLNEQFF
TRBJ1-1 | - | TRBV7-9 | CASSYSISTEAFF
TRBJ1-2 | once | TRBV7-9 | CASSFLMGQGPFFGYTF
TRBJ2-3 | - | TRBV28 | CASSPGTSGSLDTQYF
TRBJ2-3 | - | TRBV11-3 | CASSSGRAGDTQYF
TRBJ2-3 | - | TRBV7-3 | CASSPSGSGTDTQYF
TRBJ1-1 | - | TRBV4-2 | CASSQDRSTEAFF
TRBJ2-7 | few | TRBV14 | CASSSGNLYEQYF